Listed below are T cell receptor beta chains from one sample, sequenced in a study of T-cell memory formation after mild COVID-19. Each CDR3 protein is one row after TCRdb ran MiXCR on the 5' RACE reads. Of 150,000 to 200,000 distinct CDR3 sequences in the sample, around 10% were seen once. Sequencing was done on a sample of PBMCs or a T cell subset sorted from them (not recorded which). The receptors come from a young man who had mild COVID-19 (a few samples of this study predate the infection). Cell type and time point are not known. CDR3s include the opening cysteine and the closing phenylalanine or tryptophan. Each record gives: D gene, J gene, V gene, clone size, CDR3 protein, CDR3 DNA. A D gene is named only where the DNA matches it firmly. Not every row has a clone size; where given, it reads once, few, many or a size class.

D: .; J: TRBJ2-3; V: TRBV5-5; size: many; CDR3: CASSSPGTSTDTQYF; DNA: TGTGCCAGCAGCTCCCCCGGAACTAGCACAGATACGCAGTATTTT
D: TRBD2; J: TRBJ2-3; V: TRBV5-1; size: many; CDR3: CASSLSGGGTDTQYF; DNA: TGCGCCAGCAGCTTGAGCGGGGGCGGGACAGATACGCAGTATTTT
D: .; J: TRBJ1-5; V: TRBV2; size: few; CDR3: CASSEMGEGVQPQHF; DNA: TGTGCCAGCAGTGAAATGGGAGAGGGTGTTCAGCCCCAGCATTTT
D: .; J: TRBJ2-3; V: TRBV4-3; size: few; CDR3: CASSQITETDTQYF; DNA: TGCGCCAGCAGCCAAATAACAGAGACAGATACGCAGTATTTT
D: .; J: TRBJ1-2; V: TRBV4-3; size: .; CDR3: CASSQEWDASGYTF; DNA: TGCGCCAGCAGCCAAGAATGGGACGCCAGTGGCTACACCTTC
D: .; J: TRBJ2-5; V: TRBV20-1; size: few; CDR3: CSARVYSPPFQETQYF; DNA: TGCAGTGCTAGAGTATACAGCCCTCCGTTCCAAGAGACCCAGTACTTC
D: .; J: TRBJ1-1; V: TRBV15; size: few; CDR3: CATSRVPSREAFF; DNA: TGTGCCACCAGCAGAGTCCCCTCCAGGGAAGCTTTCTTT
D: .; J: TRBJ2-3; V: TRBV12-3/TRBV12-4; size: few; CDR3: CASTRGNTQYF; DNA: TGTGCCAGCACCCGCGGGAATACGCAGTATTTT
D: TRBD1; J: TRBJ1-2; V: TRBV7-2; size: .; CDR3: CASSPRDSRNYGYTF; DNA: TGTGCCAGCAGCCCGCGGGACAGCCGTAACTATGGCTACACCTTC
D: TRBD1; J: TRBJ2-3; V: TRBV6-2/TRBV6-3; size: .; CDR3: CDSRTGGIVSGTDTQYF; DNA: TGTGACAGCAGGACAGGGGGCATTGTGAGCGGCACAGATACGCAGTATTTT
D: .; J: TRBJ2-1; V: TRBV5-6; size: few; CDR3: CATGFYNEQFF; DNA: TGTGCCACGGGATTTTACAATGAGCAGTTCTTC
D: .; J: TRBJ2-7; V: TRBV6-2/TRBV6-3; size: .; CDR3: CASTFDFLRVSSYEQYF; DNA: TGTGCCAGCACATTTGACTTTTTGAGAGTGAGCTCCTACGAGCAGTACTTC
D: TRBD2; J: TRBJ2-7; V: TRBV3-1; size: .; CDR3: CASSRTRGVQEQYF; DNA: TGTGCCAGCAGCCGAACCCGGGGGGTACAAGAGCAGTACTTC
D: TRBD2; J: TRBJ2-1; V: TRBV24-1; size: .; CDR3: CATSDSGLAGDNEQFF; DNA: TGTGCCACCAGTGATTCGGGACTAGCGGGGGACAATGAGCAGTTCTTC
D: .; J: TRBJ2-1; V: TRBV5-4; size: .; CDR3: CASSVGGPPYNEQFF; DNA: TGTGCCAGCAGCGTGGGGGGTCCCCCCTACAATGAGCAGTTCTTC
D: .; J: TRBJ2-5; V: TRBV5-1; size: .; CDR3: CASALGGQETQYF; DNA: TGCGCCAGCGCCTTGGGGGGCCAAGAGACCCAGTACTTC
D: .; J: TRBJ2-5; V: TRBV7-2; size: few; CDR3: CASSQDSQTQYF; DNA: TGTGCCAGCAGCCAGGACAGTCAGACCCAGTACTTC
D: .; J: TRBJ2-5; V: TRBV12-3/TRBV12-4; size: few; CDR3: CASSPGRRLETQYF; DNA: TGTGCCAGCAGTCCCGGGCGAAGGTTGGAGACCCAGTACTTC
D: .; J: TRBJ2-2; V: TRBV6-5; size: .; CDR3: CASRSQGWELFF; DNA: TGTGCCAGCAGATCTCAGGGGTGGGAGCTGTTTTTT
D: .; J: TRBJ1-6; V: TRBV19; size: .; CDR3: CASSIYSTGTYNSPLHF; DNA: TGTGCCAGTAGTATTTACTCGACAGGCACCTATAATTCACCCCTCCACTTT
D: .; J: TRBJ2-2; V: TRBV3-1; size: few; CDR3: CASSQDPNTGELFF; DNA: TGTGCCAGCAGCCAAGACCCAAACACCGGGGAGCTGTTTTTT
D: .; J: TRBJ2-5; V: TRBV18; size: few; CDR3: CASSPAGFGGETQYF; DNA: TGTGCCAGCTCACCCGCCGGGTTTGGGGGAGAGACCCAGTACTTC
D: .; J: TRBJ2-1; V: TRBV6-4; size: few; CDR3: CASSDQENNEQFF; DNA: TGTGCCAGCAGTGACCAGGAGAACAATGAGCAGTTCTTC
D: .; J: TRBJ2-3; V: TRBV28; size: few; CDR3: CASSLQISTDTQYF; DNA: TGTGCCAGCAGTTTACAGATTTCCACAGATACGCAGTATTTT
D: TRBD2; J: TRBJ2-5; V: TRBV6-5; size: .; CDR3: CASSYPPGTSGETQYF; DNA: TGTGCCAGCAGTTACCCCCCGGGGACTAGCGGGGAGACCCAGTACTTC
D: TRBD2; J: TRBJ2-1; V: TRBV4-1; size: .; CDR3: CASSQEVAGGPREQFF; DNA: TGCGCCAGCAGCCAAGAGGTAGCGGGGGGGCCAAGAGAGCAGTTCTTC
D: .; J: TRBJ1-5; V: TRBV27; size: many; CDR3: CASSSLRPAPNQPQHF; DNA: TGTGCCAGCAGTTCCCTTAGACCTGCCCCTAATCAGCCCCAGCATTTT
D: .; J: TRBJ1-2; V: TRBV20-1; size: .; CDR3: CSARDVVEDGYTF; DNA: TGCAGTGCTAGAGACGTCGTAGAGGATGGCTACACCTTC
D: .; J: TRBJ1-1; V: TRBV10-3; size: few; CDR3: CAISDRGRLAMNTEAFF; DNA: TGTGCCATCAGTGATCGAGGCAGGCTTGCGATGAACACTGAAGCTTTCTTT
D: .; J: TRBJ1-2; V: TRBV5-1; size: .; CDR3: CASSPTPGDYGYTF; DNA: TGCGCCAGCAGCCCTACCCCGGGGGACTATGGCTACACCTTC
D: TRBD1; J: TRBJ1-1; V: TRBV12-3/TRBV12-4; size: few; CDR3: CASSPGQVAFF; DNA: TGTGCCAGCAGTCCGGGACAGGTAGCTTTCTTT
D: TRBD1; J: TRBJ2-5; V: TRBV5-1; size: few; CDR3: CASSLGRGLRETQYF; DNA: TGCGCCAGCAGCTTGGGCAGGGGGCTAAGGGAGACCCAGTACTTC
D: TRBD1; J: TRBJ1-1; V: TRBV4-1; size: few; CDR3: CASSQLPGQGWTEAFF; DNA: TGCGCCAGCAGCCAATTACCGGGACAGGGCTGGACTGAAGCTTTCTTT
D: .; J: TRBJ1-1; V: TRBV14; size: .; CDR3: CASSSNRDTEAFF; DNA: TGTGCCAGCAGTTCAAACAGGGACACTGAAGCTTTCTTT
D: .; J: TRBJ2-2; V: TRBV7-6; size: few; CDR3: CASSLLGAGVAANTGELFF; DNA: TGTGCCAGCAGCTTACTTGGTGCCGGTGTGGCGGCGAACACCGGGGAGCTGTTTTTT
D: TRBD2; J: TRBJ2-6; V: TRBV7-2; size: .; CDR3: CASSPPGRWANVLTF; DNA: TGTGCCAGCAGTCCCCCCGGGAGGTGGGCCAACGTCCTGACTTTC
D: .; J: TRBJ1-1; V: TRBV24-1; size: few; CDR3: CATSDSPGHKAFF; DNA: TGTGCCACCAGTGATTCTCCGGGACATAAAGCTTTCTTT
D: TRBD2; J: TRBJ2-3; V: TRBV5-1; size: .; CDR3: CASSGTRPDTQYF; DNA: TGCGCCAGCTCGGGGACTAGACCAGATACGCAGTATTTT
D: TRBD1; J: TRBJ1-2; V: TRBV19; size: .; CDR3: CANQGAGSYGYTF; DNA: TGTGCCAATCAGGGGGCGGGTAGCTATGGCTACACCTTC
D: .; J: TRBJ1-5; V: TRBV15; size: .; CDR3: CATSRSGLTEPQHF; DNA: TGTGCCACCAGCAGGTCAGGGCTTACAGAGCCCCAGCATTTT
D: .; J: TRBJ1-5; V: TRBV6-2/TRBV6-3; size: .; CDR3: CASSYSLRPQHF; DNA: TGTGCCAGCAGTTACTCTCTCAGGCCCCAGCATTTT
D: .; J: TRBJ1-3; V: TRBV6-5; size: few; CDR3: CASSPGLGIYF; DNA: TGTGCCAGCAGCCCAGGATTGGGCATATATTTT
D: .; J: TRBJ2-1; V: TRBV7-3; size: many; CDR3: CASSLSPGEHEFF; DNA: TGTGCCAGCAGCTTATCGCCGGGGGAGCATGAGTTCTTC
D: .; J: TRBJ1-1; V: TRBV6-5; size: few; CDR3: CASSYFTGGGTEAFF; DNA: TGTGCCAGCAGTTACTTCACCGGCGGTGGCACTGAAGCTTTCTTT
D: .; J: TRBJ1-1; V: TRBV29-1; size: many; CDR3: CSVPHMGGGLEAFF; DNA: TGCAGCGTGCCCCATATGGGGGGCGGCCTTGAAGCTTTCTTT
D: TRBD2; J: TRBJ2-3; V: TRBV5-1; size: .; CDR3: CASSRTSGGNTDTQYF; DNA: TGCGCCAGCAGTCGGACTAGCGGGGGGAACACAGATACGCAGTATTTT
D: .; J: TRBJ2-3; V: TRBV29-1; size: many; CDR3: CSVEAGTRSTDTQYF; DNA: TGCAGCGTCGAGGCCGGAACGAGAAGCACAGATACGCAGTATTTT
D: .; J: TRBJ2-2; V: TRBV4-3; size: .; CDR3: CASSQGLLPPGNTGELFF; DNA: TGCGCCAGCAGCCAAGGGTTATTACCCCCGGGGAACACCGGGGAGCTGTTTTTT
D: .; J: TRBJ1-5; V: TRBV4-3; size: few; CDR3: CASSQDIVQINQPQHF; DNA: TGCGCCAGCAGCCAAGATATCGTACAGATCAATCAGCCCCAGCATTTT